This entry lists 19 T cell receptor beta chains sequenced from one sample in a study of T cells after yellow fever vaccination. One entry per CDR3 protein results from TCRdb running MiXCR on the 5' RACE reads. The sample lists 500,000 to 650,000 distinct CDR3 sequences; roughly 12% were seen once. This specimen consisted of PBMCs, obtained on the day of the yellow fever booster vaccination. These receptors were collected from a man aged 30 to 45 who received the YFV17D yellow fever vaccine.

This clonotype was counted only a few times. This chain uses TRBV6-1 with TRBJ2-1, with 10 bases lining up with TRBD2. This CDR3 has 13 amino acids. V shed 7 bases and J 9 bases; nucleotides not matched to a gene: 6. Germline CDR1 reads MNHNS; CDR2 reads SASEGT. This chain's CDR3 is CASNLAGAGEQFF. The CDR3 region has the DNA TGTGCCAGCAACCTAGCGGGAGCGGGTGAGCAGTTCTTC.

This clonotype occurred a few times. This chain connects TRBV7-6 to TRBJ2-5; 8 positions match TRBD2. Germline trimming cut 5 bases from V and 5 bases from J; bases unmatched to any gene: 7. The CDR3 is made up of 14 amino acids. The germline V gene encodes CDR1 SGHVS and CDR2 FNYEAQ. This CDR3 reads CASSTGLVFETQYF. The CDR3 DNA follows: TGTGCCAGCAGCACGGGACTAGTCTTCGAGACCCAGTACTTC.

The chain combines TRBV7-9 with TRBJ2-1; D may be TRBD1 or TRBD2 (7 bases each). This CDR3 region has 14 residues. Germline V CDR1 and CDR2: SEHNR, FQNEAQ (reference sequence). The germline V and J ends were trimmed by 3 bases and 8 bases, with 14 bases remaining between them. The CDR3 loop reads CASSLDRTRDEQFF. CDR3 nucleotides: TGTGCCAGCAGCTTGGACAGGACTAGGGATGAGCAGTTCTTC.

DNA of the CDR3: TGTGCCAGCAGTTACTTGGGACTAGCGAACAATGAGCAGTTCTTC. As protein: CASSYLGLANNEQFF. The rearrangement joins TRBV6-5 to TRBJ2-1, with TRBD2 matching over 10 bases. Trimming took 1 base from V and 5 from J; bases not matched to a gene: 2. The CDR3 loop spans 15 amino acids. From germline, CDR1 is MNHEY and CDR2 SVGAGI.

This clonotype was counted a few times. V gene TRBV7-8 combines with J gene TRBJ1-5; D gene ambiguous. The germline V gene has CDR1 SGHVS and CDR2 FQNEAQ. The CDR3 extends over 15 amino acids. V lost 1 base and J lost 3, with 10 bases in between. The CDR3 nucleotides read TGTGCCAGCAGCTTAGGCTTTCAGCACAATCAGCCCCAGCATTTT. Residues: CASSLGFQHNQPQHF.

The chain employs TRBV12-3 or TRBV12-4 and TRBJ2-2; weak D call: TRBD1 (6 bases). The CDR3 consists of 14 residues. V was clipped by 3 bases and J by 8 bases, with 13 bases between them. CDR3 residues: CASSFGPQGGELFF. The CDR3 DNA sequence: TGTGCCAGCAGTTTCGGTCCCCAGGGGGGGGAGCTGTTTTTT.

There are many counts of this clonotype. This rearrangement joins TRBV6-2 or TRBV6-3 to TRBJ2-1; no firm D call. The length of the CDR3 is 13 residues. Trimming pared 4 bases from V and 5 bases from J, leaving 9 bases between. CDR1 MNHEY and CDR2 SVGEGT come from the germline V gene. The CDR3 here is CASSSSINNEQFF. As DNA, the CDR3 is TGTGCCAGCAGTTCGTCCATTAACAATGAGCAGTTCTTC.

This clonotype was seen more than once but under ten times. The chain is built from TRBV7-9 and TRBJ1-2; no firm D call. Germline lookup yields CDR1 SEHNR and CDR2 FQNEAQ (reference sequence). The length of the CDR3 is 12 residues. Between the trimmed V and J ends, which lost 3 bases and 5 bases, there was a span of 7 bases. Here the CDR3 DNA reads TGTGCCAGCAGCTTCCAAGATTATGGCTACACCTTC. This sequence encodes CASSFQDYGYTF.

This clonotype was detected a few times. The rearrangement joins TRBV11-2 to TRBJ2-7, with D hard to call. CDR1 and CDR2 (germline): SGHAT, FQNNGV. CDR3 size: 15 residues. Trimming took 5 bases from V and 2 from J, leaving 16 bases between them. CDR3 sequence: CASSPAYLRTYEQYF. The CDR3 DNA sequence: TGTGCCAGCAGCCCCGCATACCTCAGGACCTACGAGCAGTACTTC.

This clonotype turned up a few times. The DNA of the CDR3 is TGTGCCACCCCCAGCGGGTACACCGGGGAGCTGTTTTTT. It specifies CATPSGYTGELFF. The J gene is TRBJ2-2, the V gene TRBV7-2; a possible D gene is TRBD2 (6 bases). CDR1 is SGHTA, CDR2 FQGNSA, per germline. This CDR3 is built from 13 residues. V lost 10 bases, J lost 3 bases, and 12 bases lay in between. The full variable domain, its missing parts supplied by reference TRBV7-2 and TRBJ2-2, is GAGVSQSPSNKVTEKGKDVELRCDPISGHTALYWYRQSLGQGLEFLIYFQGNSAPDKSGLPSDRFSAERTGGSVSTLTIQRTQQEDSAVYLCATPSGYTGELFFGEGSRLTVL.

This clonotype was detected only a few times. This chain uses TRBV28 with TRBJ2-1; TRBD2 is a possible D gene (6 bases). V gave up 2 bases and J gave up 4 bases, with 12 bases separating them. The germline V gene encodes CDR1 MDHEN and CDR2 SYDVKM. The CDR3 spans 15 residues. This CDR3 reads CASSLGSTRYNEQFF. The CDR3 DNA sequence: TGTGCCAGCAGTTTAGGGTCGACTAGATACAATGAGCAGTTCTTC. Based on the CDR3 plus reference TRBV28 and TRBJ2-1, the full variable domain is DVKVTQSSRYLVKRTGEKVFLECVQDMDHENMFWYRQDPGLGLRLIYFSYDVKMKEKGDIPEGYSVSREKKERFSLILESASTNQTSMYLCASSLGSTRYNEQFFGPGTRLTVL.

This clonotype was observed a handful of times. This chain joins TRBV19 and TRBJ2-4; D not certain. Between the trimmed V and J ends, which lost 1 base and 5 bases, there was a span of 3 bases. The CDR3 spans 12 residues. Germline V gives CDR1 LNHDA, CDR2 SQIVND (reference sequence). The chain's CDR3 is CASSIGENIQYF. CDR3 coding DNA: TGTGCCAGTAGTATAGGCGAAAACATTCAGTACTTC.

The chain recombines TRBV5-5 with TRBJ2-7; 7 bases are shared with TRBD1. J was trimmed by 2 bases and V by 5 bases; bases with no gene match: 4. This CDR3 region has 13 residues. Looked up from germline, CDR1 is SGHKS and CDR2 is YYEKEE (reference sequence). Here the CDR3 DNA reads TGTGCCAGCAGACTGGACAGGCCCTACGAGCAGTACTTC. This encodes CASRLDRPYEQYF.

This clonotype was recorded a few times. This chain connects TRBV7-8 to TRBJ1-3; no clear D gene. CDR3 length: 14 amino acids. Trimming left V 3 bases short and J 4 bases short, with 10 bases between. Germline CDR1 is SGHVS and CDR2 is FQNEAQ. In DNA, the CDR3 is TGTGCCAGCAGCTTCTCGGACGGAGGAAACACCATATATTTT. This encodes CASSFSDGGNTIYF.

This sequence joins TRBV5-1 and TRBJ1-2; D call uncertain. The CDR3 has 15 amino acids. Germline CDR1 is SGHRS and CDR2 is YFSETQ. V gave up 0 bases and J gave up 2 bases, with 11 bases separating them. CDR3 sequence reads: CASSLASGSNYGYTF. The CDR3 nucleotides read TGCGCCAGCAGCTTGGCCAGTGGTTCGAACTATGGCTACACCTTC. Using reference TRBV5-1 and TRBJ1-2 for the parts outside the CDR3, the full variable domain is KAGVTQTPRYLIKTRGQQVTLSCSPISGHRSVSWYQQTPGQGLQFLFEYFSETQRNKGNFPGRFSGRQFSNSRSEMNVSTLELGDSALYLCASSLASGSNYGYTFGSGTRLTVV.

V gene TRBV7-3 combines with J gene TRBJ2-2; TRBD2 is a possible D gene (6 bases). CDR1 is SGHTA, CDR2 FQGTGA, per germline. The length of the CDR3 is 16 residues. The V gene lost 1 base and the J gene lost 1 base, with 10 bases spanning the gap. CDR3 nucleotide sequence: TGTGCCAGCAGCTTAAACGCGGGACGGAACACCGGGGAGCTGTTTTTT. Protein product: CASSLNAGRNTGELFF.

This clonotype was counted between two and nine times. J is TRBJ1-2 and V is TRBV29-1; D perhaps matches TRBD1 (5 bases). This CDR3 is built from 15 residues. V gave up 7 bases and J gave up 1 base, with 19 bases separating them. The germline gives CDR1 SQVTM, CDR2 ANQGSEA. CDR3 in amino acids: CSAPSGGSNNYGYTF. In DNA form, the CDR3 reads TGCAGCGCCCCCTCGGGGGGAAGCAATAACTATGGCTACACCTTC.

The V and J genes are TRBV7-9 and TRBJ2-1, with D unclear. Between the trimmed V and J ends, which lost 2 bases and 9 bases, there was a span of 17 bases. The CDR3 is made up of 15 amino acids. CDR1 and CDR2 from the germline V gene are SEHNR and FQNEAQ (reference sequence). The CDR3 region has the DNA TGTGCCAGCAGCTTAACAGTTTTGGAGAAGCTTGAGCAGTTCTTC. It encodes CASSLTVLEKLEQFF.

The chain links TRBV28 to TRBJ2-3; 8 nucleotides line up with TRBD1. The V and J ends lost 8 bases and 2 bases, in that order; junction bases with no gene match: 9. The CDR3 spans 15 residues. Germline loops: CDR1 MDHEN, CDR2 SYDVKM. The DNA of the CDR3 is TGTGCCAGCGGTCACTCAGGGGGCCTCACAGATACGCAGTATTTT. This encodes CASGHSGGLTDTQYF.